This T cell receptor (beta chain) was retrieved from a study of blood T cells in healthy people across ages. Sample-barcoded 5' priming and a J-beta primer mix drove a second PCR of 7 to 11 cycles. Using its own MiXCR run on the 5' RACE reads, TCRdb lists one record per CDR3 protein. The repertoire holds about 970,000 distinct CDR3 sequences, with about 51% as singletons. In terms of origin and age, donors were healthy Caucasian individuals from Russia aged roughly 6 to 100. Study-wide points: CMV status of donors was unknown, possibly confounding expanded clonotype changes. Aged donors had fewer naive CD4+ cells and lower diversity than long-lived donors. TCR beta diversity per million T cells fell roughly linearly with age.

Comment on this clonotype: The antigen remains unidentified.

Looked up from germline, CDR1 is SGHTA and CDR2 is FQGTGA. The CDR3 has 15 amino acids. Deletions cut 0 bases from V and 3 bases from J, with 12 bases between. This receptor was taken from a woman aged 55-70 years in good health. Sequencing was performed on blood. This chain uses TRBV7-3 with TRBJ2-7; D possibly matches TRBD1 or TRBD2 (5 bases each). In nucleotides, the CDR3 is TGTGCCAGCAGCTTAACGGGGGATGGCTTCTACGAGCAGTACTTC. Translating it yields CASSLTGDGFYEQYF.